The 25 T cell receptor beta chains presented below share a single source sample, sequenced in a study of blood T cell repertoires in COVID-19 (dated by TCRdb to between 2020 and 2021). The method was the immunoSEQ multiplex PCR assay. TCRdb limited this immuneACCESS table to in-frame rearrangements with V and J called. A share of clones is missing; checked studies link under half to unresolved V genes, and the rest is unexplained. Counted in this sample were fewer than 350,000 clones; 80% to 90% of them appeared once. The ten largest clones add up to more than 7.5% of the sample. Input material: peripheral blood. The receptors originated from a man younger than 40 with COVID-19, enrolled during active disease.

This CDR3 is CASSMGQTNSPLHF. CDR3 DNA: TGTGCCAGTAGTATGGGGCAGACTAATTCACCCCTCCACTTT. This chain connects TRBV19 to TRBJ1-6; the D gene is possibly TRBD1 (5 bases). The CDR3 extends over 14 amino acids. Trimming left V 3 bases short and J 6 bases short, with 9 bases between. The germline CDR1 and CDR2 sequences are LNHDA and SQIVND (reference sequence).

The rearrangement links TRBV7-3 to TRBJ2-5; TRBD2 might be the D (6 bases). This CDR3 is 15 amino acids long. Germline values: CDR1 SGHTA, CDR2 FQGTGA. V lost 2 bases and J 0 bases, leaving 10 bases between the germline ends. The CDR3 here is CASSLFGGNQETQYF. The CDR3 DNA is TGTGCCAGCAGCTTATTCGGGGGTAACCAAGAGACCCAGTACTTC.

The chain recombines TRBV5-8 with TRBJ1-5; D ambiguous. This CDR3 region has 15 residues. Germline CDR1 SGHTS, CDR2 YDEGEE. Trimming shortened V by 4 bases and J by 4 bases, and 15 bases separated the two germline ends. CDR3 loop: CASSREATGNQPQHF. CDR3 DNA sequence: TGTGCCAGCAGCCGTGAGGCGACGGGAAATCAGCCCCAGCATTTT.

The chain recombines TRBV12-5 with TRBJ2-5; 9 positions match TRBD2. Germline V CDR1 and CDR2: LGHNT, FRNRAP. Trimming cost V 7 bases and J 5 bases; bases outside gene matches: 14. This CDR3 is built from 16 residues. CDR3 in DNA: TGTGCTAGTGCCCTGGTAGGCGGGAGGGCCGGGGAGACCCAGTACTTC. Translated: CASALVGGRAGETQYF.

This chain links TRBV4-2 with TRBJ2-3; TRBD2 is a possible D gene (6 bases). Trimming removed 3 bases at V and 0 bases at J, with 16 bases between. CDR1 LGHNA and CDR2 YNFKEQ come from the germline V gene. The CDR3 has 17 residues. In nucleotides, the CDR3 is TGTGCCAGCAGCCAGGGCGGGGCTAAACAAAGCACAGATACGCAGTATTTT. This gives the protein CASSQGGAKQSTDTQYF.

V gene TRBV6-5 combines with J gene TRBJ2-7, with D possibly matching TRBD2 (6 bases). CDR3 size: 14 residues. Trimming removed 0 bases from V and 3 bases from J, with 9 bases in between. Germline V gene sequence: CDR1 MNHEY, CDR2 SVGAGI. The CDR3 DNA reads as TGTGCCAGCAGTTACTCTAGCGGCAACTACGAGCAGTACTTC. Residues: CASSYSSGNYEQYF.

V usage is TRBV6-5 and J usage is TRBJ2-1; 12 bases agree with TRBD2. The germline gives CDR1 MNHEY, CDR2 SVGAGI. Trimming removed 1 base from V and 9 bases from J; junction bases left unmatched: 7. This CDR3 spans 16 amino acids. CDR3 DNA sequence: TGTGCCAGCAGTTACTTGGGGACTAGCGGGTTGGGTGAGCAGTTCTTC. Translation: CASSYLGTSGLGEQFF.

The chain carries TRBV11-1 and TRBJ1-1, with a weak D call TRBD1 (5 bases). The germline V gene encodes CDR1 SGHAT and CDR2 FQDESV (reference sequence). V was clipped by 1 base and J by 2 bases, with 14 bases between them. This CDR3 is built from 16 residues. The CDR3 DNA sequence: TGTGCCAGCAGCTTAGTCCTCTCGGGGGGTAACACTGAAGCTTTCTTT. It codes for CASSLVLSGGNTEAFF.

This clone appeared a few times. The chain is built from TRBV27 and TRBJ1-3; 8 bases agree with TRBD1. The CDR3 consists of 16 residues. The V gene's germline CDR1 is MNHEY and CDR2 SMNVEV (reference sequence). The V segment lost 8 bases and the J segment 10 bases; nucleotides outside the gene matches: 19. The CDR3 protein is CASRRYPDTGGGTIYF. The CDR3 DNA is TGTGCCAGCCGACGGTATCCGGATACAGGGGGGGGGACCATATATTTT.

This sequence joins TRBV5-4 and TRBJ1-2, with 10 bases matching TRBD1. V gave up 0 bases and J gave up 1 base; unmatched junction bases: 3. Germline V CDR1 and CDR2: SGHNT, YYREEE (reference sequence). CDR3 length: 16 amino acids. The CDR3 here is CASSLAGTGVNYGYTF. DNA of the CDR3: TGTGCCAGCAGCTTGGCCGGGACAGGGGTTAACTATGGCTACACCTTC. Full variable domain (missing parts from reference TRBV5-4 and TRBJ1-2): ETGVTQSPTHLIKTRGQQVTLRCSSQSGHNTVSWYQQALGQGPQFIFQYYREEENGRGNFPPRFSGLQFPNYSSELNVNALELDDSALYLCASSLAGTGVNYGYTFGSGTRLTVV.

V usage is TRBV9 and J usage is TRBJ2-7, with D possibly being TRBD2 (6 bases). Germline CDR1 is SGDLS and CDR2 is YYNGEE. Between the trimmed V and J ends, which lost 4 bases and 0 bases, there was a span of 20 bases. The CDR3 consists of 17 residues. In DNA form, the CDR3 reads TGTGCCAGCAGCAAAACAACCGGGACTCCTAGCTCCTACGAGCAGTACTTC. Amino acids: CASSKTTGTPSSYEQYF.

V and J are TRBV5-6 and TRBJ2-2; 8 bases are shared with TRBD1. The length of the CDR3 is 15 residues. Germline V gene sequence: CDR1 SGHDT, CDR2 YYEEEE. V trimming: 4 bases; J trimming: 3 bases; junction bases outside the gene matches: 5. The CDR3 DNA is TGTGCCAGCAGCCGGACAGGGTCTCACACCGGGGAGCTGTTTTTT. Amino acid sequence: CASSRTGSHTGELFF.

Notes on this clone: Other DNA sequences from this sample encode an identical CDR3 as well. The chain employs TRBV7-9 and TRBJ1-2; no reliable D call. CDR3 size: 12 residues. CDR1 is SEHNR, CDR2 FQNEAQ, per germline (reference sequence). V was clipped by 1 base and J by 5 bases, with 5 bases between them. Here the CDR3 DNA reads TGTGCCAGCAGCTTAGATTCGTATGGCTACACCTTC. Encoded protein: CASSLDSYGYTF.

This chain joins TRBV29-1 and TRBJ2-1; 13 bases are a match to TRBD2. Germline-derived CDR1 and CDR2 are SQVTM and ANQGSEA. V shed 5 bases and J 0 bases; nucleotides not matched to a gene: 19. The CDR3 loop spans 21 amino acids. CDR3 sequence: CSVLSWGLAGIVASSYNEQFF. Here the CDR3 DNA reads TGCAGCGTTCTATCCTGGGGACTAGCGGGGATTGTCGCAAGCTCCTACAATGAGCAGTTCTTC.

This chain links TRBV28 with TRBJ2-1; D remains ambiguous. Looked up from germline, CDR1 is MDHEN and CDR2 is SYDVKM. Trimming stripped 4 bases from V and 3 bases from J, with 13 bases between. The CDR3 extends over 15 amino acids. The CDR3 nucleotides are TGTGCCAGCAGTTCCCCGGGTCCTCGCTACAATGAGCAGTTCTTC. This codes for CASSSPGPRYNEQFF.

The rearrangement links TRBV9 to TRBJ1-2; 9 bases are a match to TRBD1. The CDR3 covers 16 residues. CDR1 is SGDLS and CDR2 is YYNGEE in the germline V gene. The V segment lost 4 bases and the J segment 2 bases; nucleotides outside the gene matches: 9. In nucleotides, the CDR3 is TGTGCCAGCAGCCCAGCGGGGACAGGGATGAACTATGGCTACACCTTC. Translation: CASSPAGTGMNYGYTF. The full variable domain, in which reference TRBV9 and TRBJ1-2 provide the parts outside the CDR3, is DSGVTQTPKHLITATGQRVTLRCSPRSGDLSVYWYQQSLDQGLQFLIQYYNGEERAKGNILERFSAQQFPDLHSELNLSSLELGDSALYFCASSPAGTGMNYGYTFGSGTRLTVV.

The V gene is TRBV7-2, the J gene TRBJ1-2; possibly TRBD1 for D (6 bases). The V gene lost 4 bases and the J gene lost 1 base, with 16 bases spanning the gap. Germline CDR1 and CDR2: SGHTA and FQGNSA. This CDR3 contains 16 residues. In DNA, the CDR3 is TGTGCCAGCAGCTACGCAGCAGGGGCGGGTAACTATGGCTACACCTTC. This encodes CASSYAAGAGNYGYTF.

This chain joins TRBV9 and TRBJ2-1; D is ambiguous. Germline lookup yields CDR1 SGDLS and CDR2 YYNGEE. The V end lost 0 bases, the J end lost 4 bases, and 5 bases lay between the germline ends. The CDR3 spans 13 residues. CDR3 sequence (DNA): TGTGCCAGCAGCGTAGCCGTTTACAATGAGCAGTTCTTC. Translation gives CASSVAVYNEQFF.

V is TRBV28 and J is TRBJ1-5, with D maybe TRBD1 (6 bases). V gave up 2 bases and J gave up 8 bases, with 16 bases separating them. The V gene's germline CDR1 is MDHEN and CDR2 SYDVKM. CDR3 length: 15 amino acids. CDR3 sequence (DNA): TGTGCCAGCAGTTTAGCGAGGCAGGGGCCAAAGCCCCAGCATTTT. Encoded protein: CASSLARQGPKPQHF.

The V gene is TRBV7-7, the J gene TRBJ1-2; TRBD1 matches at 7 bases. Germline-derived CDR1 and CDR2 are SSHAT and FNYEAQ (reference sequence). This CDR3 region has 19 residues. V lost 4 bases to trimming and J lost 0 bases; unmatched junction nucleotides: 17. CDR3 coding DNA: TGTGCCAGCAGCTCTTACCGAATGATCCAGGGGGTCTCTAACTATGGCTACACCTTC. It translates to CASSSYRMIQGVSNYGYTF.

V usage is TRBV4-3 and J usage is TRBJ2-5; 8 positions match TRBD1. J was trimmed by 5 bases and V by 0 bases; bases with no gene match: 8. Germline CDR1 is LGHNA and CDR2 is YSLEER. CDR3 size: 16 residues. DNA for the CDR3: TGCGCCAGCAGCCAAGATGGGAGACAGGGGTACGAGACCCAGTACTTC. Translation: CASSQDGRQGYETQYF.

CDR3 DNA: TGTGCCAGCAGCAACCGGGGGTCCTACGAGCAGTACTTC. The encoded protein is CASSNRGSYEQYF. The V gene is TRBV14, the J gene TRBJ2-7; tentative D call: TRBD2 (6 bases). The length of the CDR3 is 13 residues. V lost 5 bases, J lost 1 base, and 9 bases lay in between. Germline lookup yields CDR1 SGHDN and CDR2 FVKESK.

This clone was seen a single time. The rearrangement joins TRBV4-3 to TRBJ2-7; D is unclear. Germline V CDR1 and CDR2: LGHNA, YSLEER. CDR3 size: 15 residues. Trimming removed 1 base from V and 6 bases from J, with 16 bases in between. Written as DNA, the CDR3 is TGCGCCAGCAGCCAAGGGGTATCCCGCGGAACCGAGCAGTACTTC. Protein product: CASSQGVSRGTEQYF.

Details on this clone: Other DNA sequences in the sample encode the same CDR3. V and J are TRBV7-2 and TRBJ1-6; D gene uncertain. This CDR3 spans 16 amino acids. Per the germline V gene, CDR1 is SGHTA and CDR2 is FQGNSA. Trimming took off 0 bases at V and 4 bases at J, with 10 bases between the two ends. The CDR3 DNA reads TGTGCCAGCAGCTTAGCGCGGTCAAGTTATAATTCACCCCTCCACTTT. This sequence encodes CASSLARSSYNSPLHF.

V and J are TRBV27 and TRBJ1-1; D perhaps matches TRBD1 (5 bases). From germline, CDR1 is MNHEY and CDR2 SMNVEV (reference sequence). The CDR3 contains 14 residues. With 6 bases removed from V and 6 bases from J, the gap between germline ends came to 17 bases. In nucleotides, the CDR3 is TGTGCCAGCAGCCGCTCCCTAGTGGGGCCTGAAGCTTTCTTT. It is translated as CASSRSLVGPEAFF.